This TCR beta chain stems from a study of blood T cell dynamics during melanoma immunotherapy. In the study overall: Metastatic melanoma patients received first-line pembrolizumab or nivolumab plus ipilimumab.

The V end was cut by 1 base, the J end by 2 bases, with 10 bases between. CDR3 length: 15 amino acids. Germline CDR1 and CDR2: SGHAT and FQNNGV. Assay: immunoSEQ multiplex PCR; the TCRdb copy retains only in-frame clones and omits some. The repertoire consists of 6,500 to 7,000 clones, with approximately 80% occurring once and the leading ten covering 36%. Time point noted: pre-treatment baseline. Sampling occurred pretreatment (T0) and at week 3 (W3), after cycle one of checkpoint blockade. V gene TRBV11-2 combines with J gene TRBJ2-3; D might be TRBD1 (5 bases). The sequencing here drew on blood, taken from a patient treated with checkpoint blockade. The TCR comes from a human donor with melanoma. Some clones in this sample may be carry-over from other donors' samples. The CDR3 bases are TGTGCCAGCAGCTTAGCAGGGTCAGACACAGATACGCAGTATTTT. Translation gives CASSLAGSDTDTQYF.